Listed here is a single TCR beta chain. The CDR3 spans 16 residues. The germline V gene has CDR1 PRHDT and CDR2 FYEKMQ (reference sequence). Trimming shortened V by 0 bases and J by 5 bases, and 16 bases separated the two germline ends. The sample is drawn from a study of T-cell memory formation after mild COVID-19. TCRdb ran MiXCR on the 5' RACE reads and lists one entry per CDR3 protein. This sample has 550,000 to 600,000 distinct CDR3 sequences, with 15% to 20% found just once. Sequenced input: PBMCs or a T cell subset sorted from them (not recorded which). The chain is built from TRBV13 and TRBJ1-1; TRBD1 might be the D (6 bases). The receptor's source is an adult woman who had mild COVID-19 (a few samples of this study predate the infection). Cell type and time point are not known. CDR3 region: CASSLGPQGIGTEAFF. CDR3 nucleotide sequence: TGTGCCAGCAGCTTAGGCCCGCAGGGGATAGGGACTGAAGCTTTCTTT.